This T cell receptor beta chain comes out of a study of blood T cell repertoires in COVID-19. Profiling relied on immunoSEQ multiplex PCR, and the TCRdb table lists in-frame clones only, not all of them. The sample has around 380,000 clones, approximately 80% seen once; the top ten hold 1.1%. The clonotype originates from a human donor with acute or convalescent COVID-19. The donor label of this sample is uncertain. The sequencing input was peripheral blood.

CDR3 sequence (DNA): TGTGCCAGCTCACGCTACACAGACCAAGAGACCCAGTACTTC. It translates to CASSRYTDQETQYF. The V call is TRBV18, the J call TRBJ2-5; D not certain. This CDR3 has 14 amino acids. The V gene's germline CDR1 is KGHSH and CDR2 LQKENI. V lost 4 bases and J lost 0, with 9 bases in between.